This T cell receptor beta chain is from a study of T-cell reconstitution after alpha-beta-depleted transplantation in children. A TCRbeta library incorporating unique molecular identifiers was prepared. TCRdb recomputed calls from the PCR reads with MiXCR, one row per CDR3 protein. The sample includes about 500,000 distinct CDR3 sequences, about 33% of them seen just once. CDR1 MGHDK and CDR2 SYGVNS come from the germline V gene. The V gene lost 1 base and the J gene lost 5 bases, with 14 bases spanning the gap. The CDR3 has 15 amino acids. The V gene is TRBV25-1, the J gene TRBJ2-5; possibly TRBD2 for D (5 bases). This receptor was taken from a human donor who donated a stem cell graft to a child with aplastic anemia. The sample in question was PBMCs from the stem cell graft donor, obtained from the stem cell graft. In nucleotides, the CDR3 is TGTGCCAGCAGTGAATCCGAGCGGAGAATGGAGACCCAGTACTTC. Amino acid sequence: CASSESERRMETQYF.